Each of the 20 T cell receptor beta chains below was sequenced from the same sample in a study of cytomegalovirus exposure and HLA in healthy donors. Primers included in the PCR were 60 Vbeta and 13 Jbeta primers. Only in-frame clones appear in the TCRdb table, and some are missing; sequencing was by immunoSEQ multiplex PCR. In all, the sample yields roughly 72,000 clones. Sequencing was done on a sample of PBMCs. The receptors come from a man aged 18 to 35 in good health and CMV-seropositive.

The chain combines TRBV4-2 with TRBJ2-1; D may be TRBD2 (6 bases). V lost 4 bases, J lost 9 bases, and 10 bases lay in between. This CDR3 is 12 amino acids long. CDR1 is LGHNA, CDR2 YNFKEQ, per germline. The CDR3 is CASSPGLLEQFF. DNA of the CDR3: TGTGCCAGCAGCCCGGGACTCCTTGAGCAGTTCTTC.

For the CDR3, the DNA is TGCAGCGTCCAGGGGGCGCTGAGGTATGGCTACACCTTC. The encoded protein is CSVQGALRYGYTF. This chain uses TRBV29-1 with TRBJ1-2; 8 nucleotides agree with TRBD1. This CDR3 has 13 amino acids. The V and J ends lost 6 bases and 5 bases, in that order; junction bases with no gene match: 8. Germline loops: CDR1 SQVTM, CDR2 ANQGSEA.

The chain is built from TRBV7-9 and TRBJ2-7; D gene ambiguous. The germline CDR1 and CDR2 sequences are SEHNR and FQNEAQ (reference sequence). The CDR3 runs to 16 residues. Trimming stripped 1 base from V and 2 bases from J, with 15 bases between. The CDR3, as DNA: TGTGCCAGCAGCTTAGAATACAGCCATAGGCCCTACGAGCAGTACTTC. The encoded protein is CASSLEYSHRPYEQYF.

Here the CDR3 DNA reads TGTGCCAGTGGGATGTACGGGGGTCAGCCCCAGCATTTT. It translates to CASGMYGGQPQHF. The chain couples TRBV19 to TRBJ1-5; perhaps TRBD1 as D (5 bases). V was cut by 8 bases and J by 6 bases, with 14 bases left in between. CDR1 and CDR2 from the germline V gene are LNHDA and SQIVND (reference sequence). The CDR3 contains 13 residues.

The V call is TRBV19, the J call TRBJ2-7; D might be TRBD1 (5 bases). This CDR3 has 14 residues. Deletions cut 6 bases from V and 0 bases from J, with 12 bases between. Germline V gene lookup returns CDR1 LNHDA and CDR2 SQIVND (reference sequence). CDR3 bases: TGTGCCAGTAGGTTGACAGAAGCCTCCTACGAGCAGTACTTC. Translation: CASRLTEASYEQYF.

This chain uses TRBV7-9 with TRBJ2-1; 10 nucleotides agree with TRBD2. CDR3 length: 16 amino acids. V lost 5 bases, J lost 7 bases, and 11 bases stayed unmatched. Germline loops: CDR1 SEHNR, CDR2 FQNEAQ (reference sequence). As DNA, the CDR3 is TGTGCCAGCAGCCCTCTCCTCCTAGCGGGAGTTAATGAGCAGTTCTTC. Translation: CASSPLLLAGVNEQFF.

The V gene is TRBV5-6, the J gene TRBJ2-7, with D maybe TRBD1 (6 bases). V was trimmed by 4 bases and J by 3 bases, leaving 11 bases between them. CDR3 size: 13 residues. The V gene's germline CDR1 is SGHDT and CDR2 YYEEEE. The CDR3 bases are TGTGCCAGCAGCGAAACAGGGAGCTACGAGCAGTACTTC. This sequence encodes CASSETGSYEQYF.

The V call is TRBV2, the J call TRBJ2-7, with a possible D match to TRBD1 (6 bases). The germline gives CDR1 SNHLY, CDR2 FYNNEI. V gave up 3 bases and J gave up 5 bases, with 11 bases separating them. The CDR3 runs to 13 residues. For the CDR3, the DNA is TGTGCCAGCAGTGATACAGGGTACAACGAGCAGTACTTC. It translates to CASSDTGYNEQYF. The whole variable domain, remainder taken from reference TRBV2 and TRBJ2-7, is EPEVTQTPSHQVTQMGQEVILRCVPISNHLYFYWYRQILGQKVEFLVSFYNNEISEKSEIFDDQFSVERPDGSNFTLKIRSTKLEDSAMYFCASSDTGYNEQYFGPGTRLTVT.

V and J are TRBV29-1 and TRBJ2-3; tentative D call: TRBD2 (5 bases). V was shortened by 2 bases and J by 4 bases, with 13 bases between the two germline ends. Germline V gene sequence: CDR1 SQVTM, CDR2 ANQGSEA. The CDR3 spans 14 residues. The CDR3 sequence: CSVEWGEVPDTQYF. The CDR3 DNA follows: TGCAGCGTTGAATGGGGAGAGGTCCCAGATACGCAGTATTTT.

This chain connects TRBV5-6 to TRBJ1-2; D is ambiguous. Trimming took 4 bases from V and 6 from J, leaving 10 bases between them. The CDR3 has 12 residues. Germline CDR1 is SGHDT and CDR2 is YYEEEE. The CDR3 loop is CASSGQPDGYTF. CDR3 bases: TGTGCCAGCAGCGGGCAGCCGGATGGCTACACCTTC. The full variable domain, with the rest looked up from reference TRBV5-6 and TRBJ1-2, is DAGVTQSPTHLIKTRGQQVTLRCSPKSGHDTVSWYQQALGQGPQFIFQYYEEEERQRGNFPDRFSGHQFPNYSSELNVNALLLGDSALYLCASSGQPDGYTFGSGTRLTVV.

The V gene is TRBV6-6, the J gene TRBJ2-3, with unresolved D. The CDR3 runs to 11 residues. Trimming took off 6 bases at V and 4 bases at J, with 5 bases between the two ends. The V gene's germline CDR1 is MNHNY and CDR2 SVGAGI (reference sequence). In DNA, the CDR3 is TGTGCCAGCAGCTCTGCAGATACGCAGTATTTT. Protein product: CASSSADTQYF.

The chain is built from TRBV9 and TRBJ1-3; TRBD1 agrees at 7 bases. Germline V lookup: CDR1 SGDLS, CDR2 YYNGEE. CDR3 size: 14 residues. V dropped 8 bases and J dropped 2; count of bases not matched to a gene: 7. The CDR3 bases are TGTGCCAGTTCCGGACAGGCCCCTGGAAACACCATATATTTT. Protein sequence: CASSGQAPGNTIYF.

V and J are TRBV4-2 and TRBJ1-1; no definite D call. The germline V gene has CDR1 LGHNA and CDR2 YNFKEQ. The germline V and J ends were trimmed by 2 bases and 4 bases, with 8 bases remaining between them. The CDR3 totals 13 residues. The CDR3 nucleotides are TGTGCCAGCAGCCAAACCTGGAGCACTGAAGCTTTCTTT. This translates into CASSQTWSTEAFF.

V gene TRBV29-1 combines with J gene TRBJ2-5, with 12 bases matching TRBD2. With 3 bases clipped from V and 5 bases from J, the junction kept 10 bases outside the gene matches. The CDR3 sequence is 16 residues long. Germline lookup yields CDR1 SQVTM and CDR2 ANQGSEA. DNA of the CDR3: TGCAGCGTTGACCGGACTAGCGGGAAGATCGGGGAGACCCAGTACTTC. This codes for CSVDRTSGKIGETQYF. The complete variable domain, with remaining parts taken from reference TRBV29-1 and TRBJ2-5, reads SAVISQKPSRDICQRGTSLTIQCQVDSQVTMMFWYRQQPGQSLTLIATANQGSEATYESGFVIDKFPISRPNLTFSTLTVSNMSPEDSSIYLCSVDRTSGKIGETQYFGPGTRLLVL.

The chain carries TRBV11-3 and TRBJ2-2; D possibly corresponds to TRBD2 (6 bases). V lost 6 bases and J lost 4, with 6 bases in between. The germline CDR1 and CDR2 sequences are SGHNT and YENEEA. The CDR3 runs to 12 residues. CDR3 protein: CASRGLTGELFF. CDR3 in DNA: TGTGCCAGCAGGGGACTCACCGGGGAGCTGTTTTTT.

CDR3 nucleotides: TGTGCCAGCAGCCAAGATTATTTGAACACTGAAGCTTTCTTT. This sequence encodes CASSQDYLNTEAFF. The chain has TRBV14 and TRBJ1-1; D is unclear. V lost 0 bases, J lost 0 bases, and 5 bases lay in between. The CDR3 runs to 14 residues. Germline V gene sequence: CDR1 SGHDN, CDR2 FVKESK. The entire variable domain, with the rest obtained from reference TRBV14 and TRBJ1-1, is as follows: EAGVTQFPSHSVIEKGQTVTLRCDPISGHDNLYWYRRVMGKEIKFLLHFVKESKQDESGMPNNRFLAERTGGTYSTLKVQPAELEDSGVYFCASSQDYLNTEAFFGQGTRLTVV.

The chain carries TRBV28 and TRBJ1-5; D might be TRBD1 (5 bases). In germline, CDR1 is MDHEN, CDR2 SYDVKM. The CDR3 spans 18 residues. The V and J ends lost 5 bases and 0 bases respectively, with 20 bases between them. The CDR3 loop reads CASSPRGNSFYSNQPQHF. Here the CDR3 DNA reads TGTGCCAGCAGTCCCCGGGGGAATTCCTTTTATAGCAATCAGCCCCAGCATTTT.

The rearrangement links TRBV10-3 to TRBJ1-1, with 9 bases that match TRBD1. Trimming at V came to 7 bases and at J to 3 bases, leaving 3 bases not matched to a gene. The CDR3 has 13 amino acids. Germline V gene data show CDR1 as ENHRY and CDR2 as SYGVKD. CDR3 DNA: TGTGCCATCACCCGGGACAGGGACACTGAAGCTTTCTTT. It encodes CAITRDRDTEAFF.

This chain connects TRBV9 to TRBJ1-1; 8 bases agree with TRBD1. Germline lookup yields CDR1 SGDLS and CDR2 YYNGEE. V lost 6 bases to trimming and J lost 10 bases; unmatched junction nucleotides: 26. CDR3 length equals 18 residues. The CDR3 DNA follows: TGTGCCAGCACCCCCACGGGAAGGCCAATCATAACCGGGACAGGAGCTTTCTTT. Amino acids: CASTPTGRPIITGTGAFF. Using reference TRBV9 and TRBJ1-1 for the parts outside the CDR3, the full variable domain is DSGVTQTPKHLITATGQRVTLRCSPRSGDLSVYWYQQSLDQGLQFLIQYYNGEERAKGNILERFSAQQFPDLHSELNLSSLELGDSALYFCASTPTGRPIITGTGAFFGQGTRLTVV.

The genes are TRBV7-9 and TRBJ1-4; D ambiguous. V lost 5 bases and J lost 0, with 7 bases in between. Looked up from germline, CDR1 is SEHNR and CDR2 is FQNEAQ (reference sequence). The CDR3 spans 14 residues. CDR3 sequence: CASSREATNEKLFF. The DNA of the CDR3 is TGTGCCAGCAGCCGCGAGGCAACTAATGAAAAACTGTTTTTT. The full variable domain, its missing parts supplied by reference TRBV7-9 and TRBJ1-4, is DTGVSQNPRHKITKRGQNVTFRCDPISEHNRLYWYRQTLGQGPEFLTYFQNEAQLEKSRLLSDRFSAERPKGSFSTLEIQRTEQGDSAMYLCASSREATNEKLFFGSGTQLSVL.